This TCR beta chain was recorded in a study of T cells in narcolepsy. Study-level points and caveats: Same-patient CSF and blood CD4+ T cell clonotypes included HCRT-specific and TRIB2-specific autoreactive ones.

Using immunoSEQ multiplex PCR, the repertoire was profiled, and TCRdb retains in-frame clones only, with some absent. The sample lists 30,000 to 35,000 clones; roughly four fifths were seen once. As concerns this clone: What it binds is not known.

The V gene's germline CDR1 is SGHTA and CDR2 FQGNSA. The CDR3 length is 15 residues. V lost 3 bases to trimming and J lost 2 bases, with 11 bases between them. This chain uses TRBV7-2 with TRBJ1-5; no reliable D call. Material: CD45RA- memory CD4+ T cells from PBMCs. The TCR was taken from a human donor with narcolepsy. In nucleotides, the CDR3 is TGTGCCAGCAGCTTCGCCCGGGTTCGCAATCAGCCCCAGCATTTT. Translated, it gives CASSFARVRNQPQHF.